The 29 T cell receptor beta chains given below trace back to one sample, sequenced in a study of cytomegalovirus exposure and HLA in healthy donors. Primers for the PCR totalled 60 Vbeta and 13 Jbeta. Sequencing used immunoSEQ multiplex PCR; TCRdb keeps in-frame clones, though not all of them. This table has roughly 240,000 clones, roughly 81% appearing once. The specimen was PBMCs. These receptors came from a girl aged 2 to 9 in good health and CMV-seronegative.

The count of this clone is one. V gene TRBV20-1 combines with J gene TRBJ1-2; possible D gene TRBD1, 5 bases. The CDR3 runs 11 residues. Germline V gene lookup returns CDR1 DFQATT and CDR2 SNEGSKA (reference sequence). The CDR3 DNA reads TGCAGCGGGGGAGGAGACTATGGCTACACCTTC. Protein: CSGGGDYGYTF.

V and J are TRBV10-2 and TRBJ2-4, with a tentative D call TRBD2 (5 bases). Trimming pared 8 bases from V and 2 bases from J, leaving 13 bases between. CDR1 WSHSY and CDR2 SAAADI come from the germline V gene. There are 14 residues in the CDR3. CDR3 in DNA: TGCGCCAGCCAGCCGAGGGTACCCAAAAACATTCAGTACTTC. Translating gives CASQPRVPKNIQYF.

The chain joins TRBV6-1 to TRBJ2-7, with TRBD1 matching 7 bases. After removal of 0 bases from V and 4 bases from J, the junction contained 18 bases not matched to a gene. Germline CDR1 MNHNS, CDR2 SASEGT. This CDR3 spans 19 amino acids. In DNA form, the CDR3 reads TGTGCCAGCAGTGAAGCGTACATTAGTCTGGGACAGACTCAATACGAGCAGTACTTC. This codes for CASSEAYISLGQTQYEQYF.

The rearrangement uses TRBV6-5 and TRBJ2-2; 7 nucleotides align to TRBD2. The CDR3 runs to 16 residues. Unmatched junction bases numbered 7, after V lost 2 bases and J lost 4 bases. Per germline, CDR1 MNHEY and CDR2 SVGAGI. The CDR3 sequence: CASSYIGGSITGELFF. In DNA form, the CDR3 reads TGTGCCAGCAGTTACATTGGCGGGAGTATCACCGGGGAGCTGTTTTTT.

The chain carries TRBV21-1 and TRBJ2-7; TRBD2, the table's D call, lacks a check against the DNA. TRBV21-1 is reported as a pseudogene. CDR3 length equals 14 residues. The CDR3 DNA reads as TGTGCCAGCAGCAAACGGCGGGAGATCTGGGAGCAGTACTTC. It translates to CASSKRREIWEQYF.

The CDR3: CASSLDGYNEQFF. CDR3 DNA sequence: TGCGCCAGCAGCTTGGACGGTTACAATGAGCAGTTCTTC. This chain uses TRBV5-1 with TRBJ2-1; D gene ambiguous. V was pared by 0 bases and J by 4 bases, with 5 bases between. This CDR3 has 13 amino acids. The germline gives CDR1 SGHRS, CDR2 YFSETQ.

The rearrangement links TRBV15 to TRBJ2-3; D is undetermined. CDR1 and CDR2 from the germline V gene are LNHNV and YYDKDF (reference sequence). Trimming took 1 base from V and 0 from J, leaving 11 bases between them. The CDR3 loop spans 16 amino acids. CDR3 protein: CATSRGVMGSTDTQYF. Here the CDR3 DNA reads TGTGCCACCAGCAGAGGAGTTATGGGCAGCACAGATACGCAGTATTTT.

V is TRBV30 and J is TRBJ1-2, with 8 bases aligning to TRBD1. This CDR3 is built from 15 residues. Trimming at V came to 0 bases and at J to 6 bases, leaving 9 bases not matched to a gene. CDR1 and CDR2 (germline): GTSNPN, SVGIG (reference sequence). The CDR3 is CAWSVGRGRLNGYTF. CDR3 coding DNA: TGTGCCTGGAGTGTGGGCAGGGGGCGATTGAATGGCTACACCTTC. Variable domain in full (rest from reference TRBV30 and TRBJ1-2): SQTIHQWPATLVQPVGSPLSLECTVEGTSNPNLYWYRQAAGRGLQLLFYSVGIGQISSEVPQNLSASRPQDRQFILSSKKLLLSDSGFYLCAWSVGRGRLNGYTFGSGTRLTVV.

CDR3 region: CASSTTSGGDNEQFF. The CDR3 DNA is TGTGCCAGCAGTACAACTAGCGGGGGGGACAATGAGCAGTTCTTC. V usage is TRBV6-7 and J usage is TRBJ2-1; TRBD2 agrees at 13 bases. TRBV6-7 is noted as an ORF with a role that remains uncertain. V was clipped by 5 bases and J by 5 bases; unmatched bases: 3. This CDR3 comprises 15 residues.

V and J are TRBV18 and TRBJ1-1; 9 bases line up with TRBD1. This CDR3 has 16 residues. The junction had 5 bases not matched to a gene; V was cut back by 3 bases and J by 0 bases. Germline CDR1 reads KGHSH; CDR2 reads LQKENI. This CDR3 reads CASSPDRGTLNTEAFF. For the CDR3, the DNA is TGTGCCAGCTCACCGGACAGGGGAACCTTGAACACTGAAGCTTTCTTT.

CDR3 in DNA: TGTGCCAGCAGCGTTTCTGGGGGCCTCCAAGAGACCCAGTACTTC. The encoded protein is CASSVSGGLQETQYF. The genes are TRBV9 and TRBJ2-5, with a possible D match to TRBD1 (6 bases). The ends were cut back, 2 bases at V and 1 base at J, with 12 bases in the middle. Germline V gene data show CDR1 as SGDLS and CDR2 as YYNGEE. The CDR3 consists of 15 residues.

This chain connects TRBV7-7 to TRBJ1-1, with 8 bases identical to TRBD1. This CDR3 spans 13 amino acids. With 5 bases clipped from V and 3 bases from J, the junction kept 2 bases outside the gene matches. Germline CDR1 SSHAT, CDR2 FNYEAQ (reference sequence). In DNA form, the CDR3 reads TGTGCCAGCAGCCAGGACAGGGACACTGAAGCTTTCTTT. This encodes CASSQDRDTEAFF.

The chain employs TRBV19 and TRBJ1-5, with D possibly TRBD1 on 5 matching bases. The germline CDR1 and CDR2 sequences are LNHDA and SQIVND (reference sequence). Trimming left V 3 bases short and J 5 bases short, with 5 bases between. This CDR3 contains 12 residues. CDR3 residues: CASSIRDQPQHF. The CDR3 nucleotides read TGTGCCAGTAGTATCAGGGATCAGCCCCAGCATTTT.

This sequence joins TRBV5-1 and TRBJ2-1; 11 bases align to TRBD2. CDR1 and CDR2 from the germline V gene are SGHRS and YFSETQ. The trim removed 2 bases at V and 5 bases at J, leaving 3 bases unmatched. The CDR3 is 15 residues long. CDR3 sequence: CASSLTSGGNNEQFF. In DNA form, the CDR3 reads TGCGCCAGCAGCTTAACTAGCGGGGGAAACAATGAGCAGTTCTTC.

The count of this clone is one. V and J are TRBV7-2 and TRBJ2-1; 9 bases are shared with TRBD2. Germline CDR1 and CDR2: SGHTA and FQGNSA. The V segment lost 1 base and the J segment 4 bases; nucleotides outside the gene matches: 5. The CDR3 has 16 amino acids. The CDR3: CASSLVSSGKYNEQFF. CDR3 DNA sequence: TGTGCCAGCAGCTTAGTGTCTAGCGGGAAGTACAATGAGCAGTTCTTC.

The rearrangement joins TRBV5-8 to TRBJ2-7; the match to TRBD2 covers 10 bases. The CDR3 loop spans 17 amino acids. Looked up from germline, CDR1 is SGHTS and CDR2 is YDEGEE. The trim removed 3 bases at V and 0 bases at J, leaving 9 bases unmatched. In DNA form, the CDR3 reads TGTGCCAGCAGCTACCTTCGGACTAGCGGCAGCTCCTACGAGCAGTACTTC. Protein sequence: CASSYLRTSGSSYEQYF.

This rearrangement joins TRBV4-1 to TRBJ2-3; TRBD2 agrees at 8 bases. V was clipped by 8 bases and J by 1 base; unmatched bases: 2. This CDR3 is 13 amino acids long. Germline V gene data show CDR1 as MGHRA and CDR2 as YSYEKL. CDR3 DNA: TGCGCCAGCCGGCGGGGGGGCACAGATACGCAGTATTTT. It is translated as CASRRGGTDTQYF.

V gene TRBV15 combines with J gene TRBJ2-1, with 13 bases lining up with TRBD2. V shed 3 bases and J 3 bases; nucleotides not matched to a gene: 2. The CDR3 has 16 amino acids. CDR1 LNHNV and CDR2 YYDKDF come from the germline V gene (reference sequence). The DNA for the CDR3 is TGTGCCACCAGCAGTAGGACTAGCGGGGGCTACAATGAGCAGTTCTTC. Protein sequence: CATSSRTSGGYNEQFF.

The V call is TRBV6-5, the J call TRBJ2-2; 8 positions match TRBD1. Unmatched junction bases numbered 3, after V lost 2 bases and J lost 4 bases. The germline gives CDR1 MNHEY, CDR2 SVGAGI. The CDR3 is made up of 15 amino acids. The CDR3 DNA reads TGTGCCAGCAGTTACGACAGGGGATTCACCGGGGAGCTGTTTTTT. Protein sequence: CASSYDRGFTGELFF.

J is TRBJ2-1 and V is TRBV18; 9 bases agree with TRBD2. This CDR3 contains 13 residues. V lost 1 base to trimming and J lost 12 bases; unmatched junction nucleotides: 4. The V gene's germline CDR1 is KGHSH and CDR2 LQKENI. CDR3 residues: CASSPRPSGAQFF. CDR3 coding DNA: TGTGCCAGCTCACCACGGCCTAGCGGGGCGCAGTTCTTC.

This clone has more than one count but fewer than ten. The chain joins TRBV2 to TRBJ1-1; weak D call: TRBD1 (5 bases). Trimming took 7 bases from V and 4 from J, leaving 16 bases between them. Germline assignment: CDR1 SNHLY and CDR2 FYNNEI. CDR3 length: 14 amino acids. The CDR3 region is CASTLRQTSTEAFF. In DNA, the CDR3 is TGTGCCAGCACCCTAAGACAGACTTCCACTGAAGCTTTCTTT.

The rearrangement joins TRBV9 to TRBJ2-1, with no clear D. CDR3 size: 15 residues. The V end lost 0 bases, the J end lost 3 bases, and 10 bases lay between the germline ends. Per germline, CDR1 SGDLS and CDR2 YYNGEE. The CDR3 DNA reads as TGTGCCAGCAGCGTAGGGTCTGGCCGCTACAATGAGCAGTTCTTC. Protein sequence: CASSVGSGRYNEQFF.

This clone showed up just once. This sequence joins TRBV30 and TRBJ2-7; D is possibly TRBD2 (7 bases). The CDR3 spans 16 residues. The germline CDR1 and CDR2 sequences are GTSNPN and SVGIG (reference sequence). V lost 3 bases, J lost 4 bases, and 22 bases lay in between. The CDR3 nucleotides read TGTGCCTGGAGACCCGAGGGGGGGGCAGGGTGGTACGAGCAGTACTTC. Protein product: CAWRPEGGAGWYEQYF.

The chain couples TRBV2 to TRBJ1-3; tentatively, D is TRBD1 (5 bases). Deletions cut 0 bases from V and 2 bases from J, with 5 bases between. Germline-derived CDR1 and CDR2 are SNHLY and FYNNEI. The CDR3 consists of 14 residues. CDR3 protein: CASSEAGPGNTIYF. Written as DNA, the CDR3 is TGTGCCAGCAGTGAAGCGGGGCCTGGAAACACCATATATTTT. Complete variable domain (other parts from reference TRBV2 and TRBJ1-3): EPEVTQTPSHQVTQMGQEVILRCVPISNHLYFYWYRQILGQKVEFLVSFYNNEISEKSEIFDDQFSVERPDGSNFTLKIRSTKLEDSAMYFCASSEAGPGNTIYFGEGSWLTVV.

The J gene is TRBJ2-3, the V gene TRBV9, with 8 bases fitting TRBD2. The V gene's germline CDR1 is SGDLS and CDR2 YYNGEE. Losses at the gene ends were 3 bases for V and 1 base for J; bases not matched to a gene: 10. The CDR3 spans 17 residues. The CDR3, as DNA: TGTGCCAGCAGCGCAGCCCACACTAGCGGCGGCACAGATACGCAGTATTTT. Its protein is CASSAAHTSGGTDTQYF.

V gene TRBV7-8 combines with J gene TRBJ1-1; D is perhaps TRBD1 (5 bases). In germline, CDR1 is SGHVS, CDR2 FQNEAQ. The CDR3 consists of 17 residues. Trimming removed 2 bases at V and 5 bases at J, with 21 bases between. The CDR3 reads CASSLISAGAGRTEAFF. CDR3 DNA: TGTGCCAGCAGCTTAATAAGTGCTGGGGCAGGGAGGACTGAAGCTTTCTTT.

CDR3 DNA sequence: TGCGCCAGCAGCTGGGGCCGAAACATGAACACTGAAGCTTTCTTT. Amino acids: CASSWGRNMNTEAFF. This rearrangement joins TRBV5-1 to TRBJ1-1; tentatively, D is TRBD1 (5 bases). The CDR3 is made up of 15 amino acids. Germline CDR1 and CDR2: SGHRS and YFSETQ. The V end lost 3 bases, the J end lost 0 bases, and 12 bases lay between the germline ends.

This clone was counted a single time. The V gene is TRBV6-5, the J gene TRBJ2-7; D is perhaps TRBD2 (6 bases). CDR3 length equals 16 residues. Germline CDR1 MNHEY, CDR2 SVGAGI. V gave up 3 bases and J gave up 0 bases, with 15 bases separating them. The CDR3 DNA is TGTGCCAGCAGTTATTCCGGGACTCCGAGCTCCTACGAGCAGTACTTC. This codes for CASSYSGTPSSYEQYF.

The V call is TRBV4-1, the J call TRBJ1-1, with D uncertain. V lost 5 bases, J lost 0 bases, and 13 bases lay in between. The V gene's germline CDR1 is MGHRA and CDR2 YSYEKL. The CDR3 has 15 amino acids. CDR3 loop: CASSFKHGLNTEAFF. CDR3 sequence (DNA): TGCGCCAGCAGCTTCAAACACGGGTTGAACACTGAAGCTTTCTTT.